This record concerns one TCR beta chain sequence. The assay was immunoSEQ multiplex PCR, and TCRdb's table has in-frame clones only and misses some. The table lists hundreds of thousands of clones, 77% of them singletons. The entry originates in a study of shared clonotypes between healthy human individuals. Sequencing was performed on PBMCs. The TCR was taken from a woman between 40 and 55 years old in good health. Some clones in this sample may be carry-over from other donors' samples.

The CDR3 DNA follows: TGTGCCAGTAGATCGGACCGGGACAGAAGTGAAAAACTGTTTTTT. It yields the protein CASRSDRDRSEKLFF. The V gene is TRBV19, the J gene TRBJ1-4; 7 bases agree with TRBD1. This CDR3 region has 15 residues. V was pared by 6 bases and J by 7 bases, with 11 bases of the junction left unmatched. Germline values: CDR1 LNHDA, CDR2 SQIVND (reference sequence).